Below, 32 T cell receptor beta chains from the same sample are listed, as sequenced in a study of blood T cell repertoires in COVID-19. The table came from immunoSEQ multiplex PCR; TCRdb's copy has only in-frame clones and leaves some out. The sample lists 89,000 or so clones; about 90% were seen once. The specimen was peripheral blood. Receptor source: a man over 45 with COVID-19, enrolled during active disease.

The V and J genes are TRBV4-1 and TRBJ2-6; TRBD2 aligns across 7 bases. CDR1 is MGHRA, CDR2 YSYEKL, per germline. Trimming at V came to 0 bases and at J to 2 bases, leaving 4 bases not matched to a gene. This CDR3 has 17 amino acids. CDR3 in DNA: TGCGCCAGCAGCCAAGATCCCCGGGGGGCTGGGGCCAACGTCCTGACTTTC. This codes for CASSQDPRGAGANVLTF.

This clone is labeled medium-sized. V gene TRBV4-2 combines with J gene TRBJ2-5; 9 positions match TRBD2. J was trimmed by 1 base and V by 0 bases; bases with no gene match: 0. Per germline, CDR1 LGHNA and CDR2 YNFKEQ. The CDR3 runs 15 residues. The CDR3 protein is CASSQERGGQETQYF. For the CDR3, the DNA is TGTGCCAGCAGCCAAGAGCGGGGGGGCCAAGAGACCCAGTACTTC.

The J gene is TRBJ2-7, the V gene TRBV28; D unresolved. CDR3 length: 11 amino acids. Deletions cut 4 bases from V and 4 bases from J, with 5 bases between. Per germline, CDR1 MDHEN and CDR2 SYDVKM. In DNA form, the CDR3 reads TGTGCCAGCAGTTACTCGTACGAGCAGTACTTC. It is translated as CASSYSYEQYF.

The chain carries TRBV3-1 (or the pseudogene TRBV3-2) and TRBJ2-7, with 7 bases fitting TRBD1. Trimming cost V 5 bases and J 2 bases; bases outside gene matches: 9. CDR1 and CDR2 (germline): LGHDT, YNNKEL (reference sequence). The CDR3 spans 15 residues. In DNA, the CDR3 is TGTGCCAGCAGCTGGACTTACAGGGGTGCCTACGAGCAGTACTTC. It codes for CASSWTYRGAYEQYF.

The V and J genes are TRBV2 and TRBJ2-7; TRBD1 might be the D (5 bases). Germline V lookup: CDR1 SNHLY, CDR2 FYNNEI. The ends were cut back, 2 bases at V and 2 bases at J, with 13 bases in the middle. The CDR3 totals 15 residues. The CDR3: CASSEPRAETYEQYF. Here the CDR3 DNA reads TGTGCCAGCAGTGAACCCAGGGCCGAGACCTACGAGCAGTACTTC.

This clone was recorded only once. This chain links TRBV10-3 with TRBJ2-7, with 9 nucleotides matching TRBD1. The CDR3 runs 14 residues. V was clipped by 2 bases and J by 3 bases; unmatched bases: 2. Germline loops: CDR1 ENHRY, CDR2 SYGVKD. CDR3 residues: CAISEPGQGYEQYF. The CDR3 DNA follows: TGTGCCATCAGTGAGCCGGGACAGGGCTACGAGCAGTACTTC.

The CDR3 sequence is CASKSIRGAFF. For the CDR3, the DNA is TGTGCCAGCAAGAGTATCAGGGGAGCTTTCTTT. The chain couples TRBV2 to TRBJ1-1, with D perhaps matching TRBD1 (6 bases). This CDR3 contains 11 residues. The germline V and J ends were trimmed by 7 bases and 10 bases, with 13 bases remaining between them. The V gene's germline CDR1 is SNHLY and CDR2 FYNNEI.

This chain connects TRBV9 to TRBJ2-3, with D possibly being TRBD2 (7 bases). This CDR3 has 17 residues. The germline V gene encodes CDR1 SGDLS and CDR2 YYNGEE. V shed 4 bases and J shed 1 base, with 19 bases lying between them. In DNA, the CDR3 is TGTGCCAGCAGCTTCCGAAGGGGGGGAGGCGGCACAGATACGCAGTATTTT. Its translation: CASSFRRGGGGTDTQYF.

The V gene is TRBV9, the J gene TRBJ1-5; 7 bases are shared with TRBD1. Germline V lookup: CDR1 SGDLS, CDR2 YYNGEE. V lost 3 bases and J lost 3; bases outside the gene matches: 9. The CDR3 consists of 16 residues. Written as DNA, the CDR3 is TGTGCCAGCAGCGCCAGGGGGGACGGAGTCAATCAGCCCCAGCATTTT. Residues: CASSARGDGVNQPQHF.

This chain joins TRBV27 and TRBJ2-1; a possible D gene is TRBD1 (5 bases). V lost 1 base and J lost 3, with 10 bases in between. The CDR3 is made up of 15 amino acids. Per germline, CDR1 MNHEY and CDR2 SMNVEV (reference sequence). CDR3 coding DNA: TGTGCCAGCAGTTTATTTCACAGGAACTACAATGAGCAGTTCTTC. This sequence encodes CASSLFHRNYNEQFF.

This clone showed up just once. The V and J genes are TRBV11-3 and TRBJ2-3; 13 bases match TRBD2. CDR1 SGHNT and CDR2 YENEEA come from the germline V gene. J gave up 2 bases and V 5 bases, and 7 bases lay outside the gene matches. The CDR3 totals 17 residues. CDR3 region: CASSLGLAGLNTDTQYF. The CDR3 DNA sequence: TGTGCCAGCAGCCTGGGACTAGCGGGGCTAAACACAGATACGCAGTATTTT.

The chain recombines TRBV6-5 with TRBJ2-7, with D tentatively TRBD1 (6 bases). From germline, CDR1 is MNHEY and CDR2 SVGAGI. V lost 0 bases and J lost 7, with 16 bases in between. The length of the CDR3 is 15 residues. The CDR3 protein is CASSYSYRTGKEQYF. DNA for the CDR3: TGTGCCAGCAGTTACTCCTACCGTACAGGGAAAGAGCAGTACTTC.

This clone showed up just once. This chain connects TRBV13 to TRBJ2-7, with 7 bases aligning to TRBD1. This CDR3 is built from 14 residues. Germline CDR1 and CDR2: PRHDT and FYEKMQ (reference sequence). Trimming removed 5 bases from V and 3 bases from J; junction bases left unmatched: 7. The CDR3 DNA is TGTGCCAGCAGCCCCCGGGACAGATTCTACGAGCAGTACTTC. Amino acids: CASSPRDRFYEQYF.

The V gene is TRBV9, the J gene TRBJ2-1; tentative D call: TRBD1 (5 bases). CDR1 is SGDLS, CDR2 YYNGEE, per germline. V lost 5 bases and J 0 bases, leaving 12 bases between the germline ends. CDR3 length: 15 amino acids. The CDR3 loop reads CASSSQGNSYNEQFF. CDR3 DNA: TGTGCCAGCAGTTCCCAGGGAAACTCCTACAATGAGCAGTTCTTC.

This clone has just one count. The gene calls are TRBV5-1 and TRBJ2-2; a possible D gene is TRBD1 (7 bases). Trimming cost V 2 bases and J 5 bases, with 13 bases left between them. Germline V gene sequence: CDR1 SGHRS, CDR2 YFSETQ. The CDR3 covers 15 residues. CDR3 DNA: TGCGCCAGCAGCTTTTGGGACAGCGGGACCGGGGAGCTGTTTTTT. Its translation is CASSFWDSGTGELFF.

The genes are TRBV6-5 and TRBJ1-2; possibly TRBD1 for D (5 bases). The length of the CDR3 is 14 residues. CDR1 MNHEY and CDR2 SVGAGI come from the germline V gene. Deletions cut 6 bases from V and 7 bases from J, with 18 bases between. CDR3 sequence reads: CASRGGEQFTGYTF. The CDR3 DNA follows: TGTGCCAGCAGGGGAGGGGAACAGTTCACTGGCTACACCTTC.

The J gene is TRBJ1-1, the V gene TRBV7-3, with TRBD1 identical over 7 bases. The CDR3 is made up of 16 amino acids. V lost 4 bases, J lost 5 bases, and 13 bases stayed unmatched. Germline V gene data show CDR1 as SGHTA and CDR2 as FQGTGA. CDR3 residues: CASSSARQGRGTEAFF. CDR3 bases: TGTGCCAGCAGCTCTGCCCGACAGGGTCGGGGTACTGAAGCTTTCTTT.

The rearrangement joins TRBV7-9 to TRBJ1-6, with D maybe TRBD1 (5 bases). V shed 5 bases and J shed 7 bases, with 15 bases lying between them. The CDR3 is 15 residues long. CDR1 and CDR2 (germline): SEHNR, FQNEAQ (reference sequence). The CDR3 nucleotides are TGTGCCAGCAGCCCCGGTGGGGCGGGGAATTCACCCCTCCACTTT. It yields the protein CASSPGGAGNSPLHF.

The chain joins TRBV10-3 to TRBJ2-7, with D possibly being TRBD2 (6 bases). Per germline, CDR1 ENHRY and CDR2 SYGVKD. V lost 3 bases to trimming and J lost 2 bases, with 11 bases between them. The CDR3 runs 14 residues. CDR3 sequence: CAISDTGEAYEQYF. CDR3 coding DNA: TGTGCCATCAGTGATACGGGGGAGGCCTACGAGCAGTACTTC.

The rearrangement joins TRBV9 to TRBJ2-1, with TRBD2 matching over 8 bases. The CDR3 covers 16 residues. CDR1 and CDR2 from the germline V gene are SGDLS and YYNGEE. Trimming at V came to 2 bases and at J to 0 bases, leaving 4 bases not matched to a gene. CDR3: CASSVSGTSSYNEQFF. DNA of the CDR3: TGTGCCAGCAGCGTTAGCGGGACAAGCTCCTACAATGAGCAGTTCTTC.

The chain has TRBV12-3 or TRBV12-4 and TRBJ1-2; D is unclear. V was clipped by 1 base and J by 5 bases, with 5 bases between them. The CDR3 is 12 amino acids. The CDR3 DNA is TGTGCCAGCAGTTTAGGGCTTTATGGCTACACCTTC. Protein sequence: CASSLGLYGYTF.

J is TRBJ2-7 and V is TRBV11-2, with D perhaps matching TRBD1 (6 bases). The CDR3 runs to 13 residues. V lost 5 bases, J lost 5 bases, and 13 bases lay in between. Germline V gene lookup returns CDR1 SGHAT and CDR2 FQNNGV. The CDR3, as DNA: TGTGCCAGCAGCCCCCTGGGGACAAACGAGCAGTACTTC. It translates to CASSPLGTNEQYF.

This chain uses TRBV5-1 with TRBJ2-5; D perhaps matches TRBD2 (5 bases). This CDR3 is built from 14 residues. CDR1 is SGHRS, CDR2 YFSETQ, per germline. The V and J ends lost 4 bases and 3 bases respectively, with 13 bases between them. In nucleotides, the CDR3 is TGCGCCAGCAGCCCCCCCGGAGGAAAAGAGACCCAGTACTTC. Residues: CASSPPGGKETQYF.

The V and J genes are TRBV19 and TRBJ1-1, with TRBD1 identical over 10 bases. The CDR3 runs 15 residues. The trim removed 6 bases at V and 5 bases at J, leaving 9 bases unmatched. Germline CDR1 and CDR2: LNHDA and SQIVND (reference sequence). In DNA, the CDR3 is TGTGCCAGTAGGGAGGGACAGGGGCTGAGTACTGAAGCTTTCTTT. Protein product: CASREGQGLSTEAFF.

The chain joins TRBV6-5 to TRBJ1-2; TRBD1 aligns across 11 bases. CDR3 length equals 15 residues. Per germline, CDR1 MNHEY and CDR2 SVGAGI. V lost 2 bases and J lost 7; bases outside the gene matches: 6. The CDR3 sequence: CASSYMDRGLGGYTF. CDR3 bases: TGTGCCAGCAGTTACATGGACAGGGGGCTTGGTGGCTACACCTTC.

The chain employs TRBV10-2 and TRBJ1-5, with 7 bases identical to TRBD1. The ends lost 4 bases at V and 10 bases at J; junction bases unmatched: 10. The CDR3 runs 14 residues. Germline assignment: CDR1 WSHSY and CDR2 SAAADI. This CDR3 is CASSAGTANSPQHF. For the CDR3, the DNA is TGCGCCAGCAGTGCAGGGACAGCTAATAGTCCCCAGCATTTT.

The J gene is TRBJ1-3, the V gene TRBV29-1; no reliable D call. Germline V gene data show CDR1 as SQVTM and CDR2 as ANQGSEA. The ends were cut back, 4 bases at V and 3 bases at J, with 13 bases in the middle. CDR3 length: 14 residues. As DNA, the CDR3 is TGCAGCGTTGTCGAAAGTGTCGGTGGAAACACCATATATTTT. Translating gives CSVVESVGGNTIYF. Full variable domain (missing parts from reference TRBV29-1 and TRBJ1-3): SAVISQKPSRDICQRGTSLTIQCQVDSQVTMMFWYRQQPGQSLTLIATANQGSEATYESGFVIDKFPISRPNLTFSTLTVSNMSPEDSSIYLCSVVESVGGNTIYFGEGSWLTVV.

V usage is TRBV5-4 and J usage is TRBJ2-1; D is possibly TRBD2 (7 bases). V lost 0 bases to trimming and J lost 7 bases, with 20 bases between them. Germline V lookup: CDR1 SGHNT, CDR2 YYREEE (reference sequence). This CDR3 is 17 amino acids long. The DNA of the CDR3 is TGTGCCAGCAGCTTGGGGGTCGGCGGGGGCCTGGTAAATGAGCAGTTCTTC. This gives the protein CASSLGVGGGLVNEQFF.

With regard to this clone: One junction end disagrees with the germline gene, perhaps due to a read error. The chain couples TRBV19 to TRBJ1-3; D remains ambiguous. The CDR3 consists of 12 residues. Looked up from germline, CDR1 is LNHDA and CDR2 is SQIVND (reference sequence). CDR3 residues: CATLSGGDTIYF. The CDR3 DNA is TGTGCCACCCTTTCCGGTGGAGACACCATATATTTT. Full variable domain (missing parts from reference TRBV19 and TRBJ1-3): DGGITQSPKYLFRKEGQNVTLSCEQNLNHDAMYWYRQDPGQGLRLIYYSQIVNDFQKGDIAEGYSVSREKKESFPLTVTSAQKNPTAFYLCATLSGGDTIYFGEGSWLTVV.

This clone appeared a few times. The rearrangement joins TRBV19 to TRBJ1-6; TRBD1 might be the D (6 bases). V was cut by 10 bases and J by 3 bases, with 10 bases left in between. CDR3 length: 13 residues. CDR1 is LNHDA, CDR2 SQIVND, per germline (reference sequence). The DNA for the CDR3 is TGTGCCACAGCGGACAGCTATAATTCACCCCTCCACTTT. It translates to CATADSYNSPLHF.

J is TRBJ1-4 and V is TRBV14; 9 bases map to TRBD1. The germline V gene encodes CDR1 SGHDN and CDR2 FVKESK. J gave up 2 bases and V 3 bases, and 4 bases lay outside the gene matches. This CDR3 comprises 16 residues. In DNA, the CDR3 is TGTGCCAGCAGCCAGACAGGGGGGTCGACTAATGAAAAACTGTTTTTT. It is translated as CASSQTGGSTNEKLFF. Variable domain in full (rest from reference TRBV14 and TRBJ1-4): EAGVTQFPSHSVIEKGQTVTLRCDPISGHDNLYWYRRVMGKEIKFLLHFVKESKQDESGMPNNRFLAERTGGTYSTLKVQPAELEDSGVYFCASSQTGGSTNEKLFFGSGTQLSVL.

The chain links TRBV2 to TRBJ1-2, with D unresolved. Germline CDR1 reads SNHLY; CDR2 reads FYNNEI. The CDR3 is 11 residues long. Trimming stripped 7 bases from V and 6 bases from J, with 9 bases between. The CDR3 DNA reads TGTGCCAGCAATCGAGGTGATGGCTACACCTTC. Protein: CASNRGDGYTF.